Each of the 13 T cell receptor beta chains below was sequenced from the same sample in a study of human T cells and chemical hapten exposure. Time point given: patch test 1, 2 weeks after DPC sensitization. The treatment was: therapeutic diphenylcyclopropenone sensitization with weekly scalp DPC. TCRdb reprocessed the RACE reads with MiXCR, giving one entry per CDR3 protein. The sample lists tens of thousands of distinct CDR3 sequences; 25% to 40% were seen once. The specimen was whole blood, collected in connection with sensitization to the hapten diphenylcyclopropenone (DPC). The receptors were gathered from a man between 40 and 49 years old with alopecia areata. Some clones in this sample may be carry-over from other donors' samples.

V is TRBV12-3 or TRBV12-4 and J is TRBJ1-2, with TRBD1 matching over 8 bases. V shed 1 base and J 4 bases; nucleotides not matched to a gene: 5. The CDR3 is 15 amino acids. Here the CDR3 reads CASSLGAGGFYGYTF. CDR3 coding DNA: TGTGCCAGCAGTTTAGGGGCAGGGGGCTTCTATGGCTACACCTTC.

V is TRBV11-2 and J is TRBJ2-3; D is ambiguous. The CDR3 is made up of 15 amino acids. V was trimmed by 2 bases and J by 2 bases, leaving 11 bases between them. Germline loops: CDR1 SGHAT, CDR2 FQNNGV. CDR3 loop: CASSLSRSNTDTQYF. The CDR3 nucleotides read TGTGCCAGCAGCTTAAGCAGGAGCAACACAGATACGCAGTATTTT.

The table lists this clonotype with a few counts. The V gene is TRBV5-6, the J gene TRBJ2-2, with D possibly being TRBD2 (6 bases). The V end lost 0 bases, the J end lost 1 base, and 7 bases lay between the germline ends. This CDR3 spans 15 amino acids. CDR1 and CDR2 (germline): SGHDT, YYEEEE. The CDR3 DNA reads as TGTGCCAGCAGCTTGGCCGGGGGGAACACCGGGGAGCTGTTTTTT. Amino acid sequence: CASSLAGGNTGELFF.

The CDR3 region has the DNA TGCAGTGCTTGCGAGGGGCGGGGGGCCTACAATGAGCAGTTCTTC. Its translation is CSACEGRGAYNEQFF. The J gene is TRBJ2-1, the V gene TRBV20-1; 8 bases are a match to TRBD2. CDR3 length: 15 residues. The V gene end was trimmed by 5 bases and the J gene end by 2 bases; junction bases not matched to a gene: 8. The germline CDR1 and CDR2 sequences are DFQATT and SNEGSKA (reference sequence).

This clonotype was counted only a few times. This CDR3 is CASSSRTGWNYEQYF. As DNA, the CDR3 is TGTGCCAGCAGCTCCCGTACGGGGTGGAACTACGAGCAGTACTTC. The chain carries TRBV7-9 and TRBJ2-7; possibly TRBD2 for D (5 bases). Germline values: CDR1 SEHNR, CDR2 FQNEAQ (reference sequence). The V end lost 4 bases, the J end lost 3 bases, and 16 bases lay between the germline ends. CDR3 size: 15 residues.

V usage is TRBV28 and J usage is TRBJ2-7, with D possibly TRBD2 on 6 matching bases. Per germline, CDR1 MDHEN and CDR2 SYDVKM. The CDR3 contains 15 residues. Trimming took 5 bases from V and 5 from J, leaving 19 bases between them. The CDR3 sequence is CASSPRDFTRDEQYF. The DNA of the CDR3 is TGTGCCAGCAGTCCCCGGGACTTCACCAGGGACGAGCAGTACTTC.

V is TRBV27 and J is TRBJ1-6; 7 bases map to TRBD1. Germline CDR1 MNHEY, CDR2 SMNVEV (reference sequence). With V trimmed by 7 bases and J by 9 bases, 9 bases remained unmatched. The CDR3 has 14 amino acids. This CDR3 reads CASNPTGTSSPLHF. CDR3 nucleotide sequence: TGTGCCAGCAATCCGACAGGGACTAGTTCACCCCTCCACTTT.

This rearrangement joins TRBV12-3 or TRBV12-4 to TRBJ1-6; D unresolved. The length of the CDR3 is 14 residues. The V gene lost 2 bases and the J gene lost 7 bases, with 9 bases spanning the gap. CDR3 protein: CASSLTRENSPLHF. CDR3 sequence (DNA): TGTGCCAGCAGTTTAACTAGGGAGAATTCACCCCTCCACTTT.

The chain employs TRBV5-1 and TRBJ2-3; 12 bases agree with TRBD2. Per germline, CDR1 SGHRS and CDR2 YFSETQ. The CDR3 is 16 residues long. The V segment lost 4 bases and the J segment 7 bases; nucleotides outside the gene matches: 10. The CDR3 DNA is TGCGCCAGCAGCCCTGGACTAGCGGGGTTCGGAAATACGCAGTATTTT. This gives the protein CASSPGLAGFGNTQYF.

The gene calls are TRBV5-1 and TRBJ2-1; D is unclear. The length of the CDR3 is 14 residues. Between the trimmed V and J ends, which lost 1 base and 5 bases, there was a span of 10 bases. Germline V gene lookup returns CDR1 SGHRS and CDR2 YFSETQ. CDR3 amino acids: CASSLRTTHNEQFF. The CDR3 DNA reads TGCGCCAGCAGCTTGCGCACTACCCACAATGAGCAGTTCTTC.

The V call is TRBV5-1, the J call TRBJ1-1; 8 positions agree with TRBD1. Germline V gives CDR1 SGHRS, CDR2 YFSETQ. Trimming at V came to 2 bases and at J to 5 bases, leaving 5 bases not matched to a gene. This CDR3 contains 14 residues. The CDR3 spells CASSFSGGRTEAFF. CDR3 in DNA: TGCGCCAGCAGCTTTTCAGGGGGCCGAACTGAAGCTTTCTTT.

This chain links TRBV10-2 with TRBJ2-7; D perhaps matches TRBD2 (5 bases). Germline CDR1 WSHSY, CDR2 SAAADI. The CDR3 contains 15 residues. Deletions cut 8 bases from V and 2 bases from J, with 19 bases between. CDR3 DNA sequence: TGCGCCAGCCGTTCCCTGCGGGCCCCCGCCTACGAGCAGTACTTC. It encodes CASRSLRAPAYEQYF.

Only a few counts were recorded for this clonotype. The genes are TRBV5-1 and TRBJ1-2, with D perhaps matching TRBD1 (5 bases). The CDR3 runs to 13 residues. CDR1 is SGHRS, CDR2 YFSETQ, per germline. Trimming shortened V by 2 bases and J by 5 bases, and 10 bases separated the two germline ends. CDR3 sequence reads: CASSFGTAYGYTF. The DNA of the CDR3 is TGCGCCAGCAGCTTTGGGACGGCATATGGCTACACCTTC. The full variable domain, in which reference TRBV5-1 and TRBJ1-2 provide the parts outside the CDR3, is KAGVTQTPRYLIKTRGQQVTLSCSPISGHRSVSWYQQTPGQGLQFLFEYFSETQRNKGNFPGRFSGRQFSNSRSEMNVSTLELGDSALYLCASSFGTAYGYTFGSGTRLTVV.